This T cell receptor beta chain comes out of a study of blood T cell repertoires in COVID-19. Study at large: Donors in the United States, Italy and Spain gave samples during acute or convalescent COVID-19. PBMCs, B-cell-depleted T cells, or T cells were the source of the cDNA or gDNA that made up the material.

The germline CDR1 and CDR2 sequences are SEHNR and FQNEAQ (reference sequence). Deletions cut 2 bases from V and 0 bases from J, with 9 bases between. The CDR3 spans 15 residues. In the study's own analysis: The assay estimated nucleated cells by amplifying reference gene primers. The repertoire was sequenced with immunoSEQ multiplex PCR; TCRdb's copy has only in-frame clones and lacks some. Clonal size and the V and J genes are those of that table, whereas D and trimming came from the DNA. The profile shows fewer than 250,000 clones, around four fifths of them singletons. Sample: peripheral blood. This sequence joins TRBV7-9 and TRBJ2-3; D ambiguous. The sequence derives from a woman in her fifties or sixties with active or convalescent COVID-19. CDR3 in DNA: TGTGCCAGCAGCTTATCGCAGGTTAGCACAGATACGCAGTATTTT. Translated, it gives CASSLSQVSTDTQYF.